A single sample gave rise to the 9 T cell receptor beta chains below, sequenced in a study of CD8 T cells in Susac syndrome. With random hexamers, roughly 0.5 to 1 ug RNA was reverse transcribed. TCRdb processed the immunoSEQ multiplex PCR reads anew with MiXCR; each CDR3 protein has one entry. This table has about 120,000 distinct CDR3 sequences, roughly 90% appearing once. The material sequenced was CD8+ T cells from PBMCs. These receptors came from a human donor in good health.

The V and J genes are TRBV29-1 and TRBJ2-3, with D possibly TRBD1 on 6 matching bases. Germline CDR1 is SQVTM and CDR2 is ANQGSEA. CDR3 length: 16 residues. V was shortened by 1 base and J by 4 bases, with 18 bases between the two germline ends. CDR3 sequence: CSVEGEIQGLADTQYF. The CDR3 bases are TGCAGCGTTGAAGGGGAGATACAGGGATTGGCAGATACGCAGTATTTT.

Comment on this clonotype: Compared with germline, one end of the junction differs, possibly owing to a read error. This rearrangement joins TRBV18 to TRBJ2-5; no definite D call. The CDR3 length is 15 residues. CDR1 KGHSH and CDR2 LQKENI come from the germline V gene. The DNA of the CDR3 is TGTGCCAGCGCGTTATCCAGTCATCCCCAAGGGACCCAGTACTTC. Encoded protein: CASALSSHPQGTQYF.

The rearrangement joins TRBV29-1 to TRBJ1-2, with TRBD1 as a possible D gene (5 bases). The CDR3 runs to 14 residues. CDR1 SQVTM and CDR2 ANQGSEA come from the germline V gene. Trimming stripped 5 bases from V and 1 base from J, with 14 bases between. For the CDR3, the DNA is TGCAGCGTTTGGGGGGGGTCCGATAACTATGGCTACACCTTC. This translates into CSVWGGSDNYGYTF.

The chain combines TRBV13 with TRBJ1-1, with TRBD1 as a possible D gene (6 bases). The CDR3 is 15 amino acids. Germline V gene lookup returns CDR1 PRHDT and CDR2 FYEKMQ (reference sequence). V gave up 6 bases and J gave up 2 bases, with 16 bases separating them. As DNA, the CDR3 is TGTGCCAGCAGGCTTTCCAGGGGTTTTAACACTGAAGCTTTCTTT. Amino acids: CASRLSRGFNTEAFF.

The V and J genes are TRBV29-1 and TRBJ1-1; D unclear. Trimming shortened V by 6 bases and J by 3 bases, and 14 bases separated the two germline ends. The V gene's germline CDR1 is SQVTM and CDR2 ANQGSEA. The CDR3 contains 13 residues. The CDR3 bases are TGCAGCGTGAGTCACCGTGGGGACACTGAAGCTTTCTTT. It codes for CSVSHRGDTEAFF.

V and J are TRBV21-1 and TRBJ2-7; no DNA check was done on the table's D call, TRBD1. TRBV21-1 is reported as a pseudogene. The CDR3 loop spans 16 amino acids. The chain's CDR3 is CASSKSSSDRRYEQYF. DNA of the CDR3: TGTGCCAGCAGCAAATCTAGCAGCGACAGGCGCTACGAGCAGTACTTC.

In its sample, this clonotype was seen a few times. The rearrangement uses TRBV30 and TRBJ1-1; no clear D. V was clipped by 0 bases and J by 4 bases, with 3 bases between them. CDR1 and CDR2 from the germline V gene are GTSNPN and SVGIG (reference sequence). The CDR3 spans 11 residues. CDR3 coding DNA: TGTGCCTGGAGTGTTGGCACTGAAGCTTTCTTT. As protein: CAWSVGTEAFF. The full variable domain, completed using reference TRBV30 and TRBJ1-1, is SQTIHQWPATLVQPVGSPLSLECTVEGTSNPNLYWYRQAAGRGLQLLFYSVGIGQISSEVPQNLSASRPQDRQFILSSKKLLLSDSGFYLCAWSVGTEAFFGQGTRLTVV.

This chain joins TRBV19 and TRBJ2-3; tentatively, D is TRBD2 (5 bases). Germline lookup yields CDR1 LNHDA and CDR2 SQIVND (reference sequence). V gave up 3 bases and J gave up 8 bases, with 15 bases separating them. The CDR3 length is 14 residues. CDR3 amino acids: CASSMVAGVATQYF. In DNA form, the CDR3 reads TGTGCCAGTAGTATGGTGGCGGGCGTGGCTACGCAGTATTTT. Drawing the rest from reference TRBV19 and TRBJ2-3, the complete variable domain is DGGITQSPKYLFRKEGQNVTLSCEQNLNHDAMYWYRQDPGQGLRLIYYSQIVNDFQKGDIAEGYSVSREKKESFPLTVTSAQKNPTAFYLCASSMVAGVATQYFGPGTRLTVL.

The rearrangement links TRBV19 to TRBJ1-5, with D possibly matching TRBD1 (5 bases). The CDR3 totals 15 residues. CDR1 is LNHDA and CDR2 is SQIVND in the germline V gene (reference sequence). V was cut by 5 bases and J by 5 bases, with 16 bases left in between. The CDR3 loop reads CASSRQGGYDQPQHF. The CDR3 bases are TGTGCCAGTAGTCGGCAGGGAGGTTACGATCAGCCCCAGCATTTT.